One and the same sample provided the 27 T cell receptor beta chains below, sequenced in a study of control samples from healthy donors and cancer patients. The table came from immunoSEQ multiplex PCR; TCRdb's copy has only in-frame clones and leaves some out. The sample has roughly 63,000 clones, more than 85% seen once. The source material was PBMCs. These TCRs come from a man between 40 and 49 years old with colorectal cancer.

This chain's CDR3 is CASSLRRGETQYF. The DNA for the CDR3 is TGTGCCAGCAGCTTACGCAGGGGAGAGACCCAGTACTTC. The chain carries TRBV7-8 and TRBJ2-5, with TRBD1 as a possible D gene (6 bases). This CDR3 contains 13 residues. Germline CDR1 SGHVS, CDR2 FQNEAQ. Trimming cost V 2 bases and J 4 bases, with 8 bases left between them.

The chain is built from TRBV7-3 and TRBJ2-2; 8 positions agree with TRBD2. Germline lookup yields CDR1 SGHTA and CDR2 FQGTGA. There are 17 residues in the CDR3. The V and J ends lost 5 bases and 1 base, in that order; junction bases with no gene match: 9. The CDR3 reads CASSTSGLAGNTGELFF. CDR3 coding DNA: TGTGCCAGCAGCACCTCTGGGCTAGCGGGGAACACCGGGGAGCTGTTTTTT.

V gene TRBV5-4 combines with J gene TRBJ2-7; D ambiguous. The CDR3 length is 13 residues. CDR1 and CDR2 (germline): SGHNT, YYREEE (reference sequence). Trimming pared 1 base from V and 1 base from J, leaving 6 bases between. The CDR3 protein is CASSLQDSYEQYF. The CDR3 coding sequence is TGTGCCAGCAGCTTGCAGGATTCCTACGAGCAGTACTTC.

The J gene is TRBJ1-4, the V gene TRBV11-2; a weak D match, TRBD1 (6 bases). The V end was cut by 3 bases, the J end by 3 bases, with 11 bases between. Germline V gene lookup returns CDR1 SGHAT and CDR2 FQNNGV. The CDR3 loop spans 15 amino acids. In DNA, the CDR3 is TGTGCCAGCAGCTTTAGGGGGGACCCTAATGAAAAACTGTTTTTT. This codes for CASSFRGDPNEKLFF.

This clone was detected once. The rearrangement joins TRBV6-2 or TRBV6-3 to TRBJ1-2; 9 positions agree with TRBD1. Germline-derived CDR1 and CDR2 are MNHEY and SVGEGT. The CDR3 runs 15 residues. Germline trimming cut 0 bases from V and 4 bases from J; bases unmatched to any gene: 3. As DNA, the CDR3 is TGTGCCAGCAGTTACTCAACAGGGGGCGGCTATGGCTACACCTTC. This encodes CASSYSTGGGYGYTF.

This clone came up once. In nucleotides, the CDR3 is TGTGCCAGCAGCCTACAGGGGCCGGAAGGGGAGCTGTTTTTT. Its translation: CASSLQGPEGELFF. The V call is TRBV7-2, the J call TRBJ2-2; TRBD1 matches 7 bases. V gave up 5 bases and J gave up 8 bases; unmatched junction bases: 8. The CDR3 sequence is 14 residues long. The germline V gene has CDR1 SGHTA and CDR2 FQGNSA.

The chain links TRBV5-1 to TRBJ1-6; D gene uncertain. CDR1 is SGHRS, CDR2 YFSETQ, per germline. The CDR3 totals 17 residues. V lost 0 bases, J lost 2 bases, and 12 bases lay in between. The CDR3 is CASSLGRSITYNSPLHF. In DNA form, the CDR3 reads TGCGCCAGCAGCTTGGGACGGTCGATCACCTATAATTCACCCCTCCACTTT.

This chain connects TRBV19 to TRBJ2-7; TRBD2 might be the D (5 bases). In germline, CDR1 is LNHDA, CDR2 SQIVND (reference sequence). Trimming pared 7 bases from V and 2 bases from J, leaving 21 bases between. This CDR3 is built from 16 residues. CDR3 DNA: TGTGCCAGTAAGGTGGCGGGCACTGGTTCACCCTACGAGCAGTACTTC. Translation gives CASKVAGTGSPYEQYF.

The chain uses TRBV7-5 and TRBJ1-5. TRBV7-5 is classified as a pseudogene. The CDR3 covers 20 residues. Here the CDR3 DNA reads TGTGTCAGAAGCTTAGATCGTGCAGCCAGACCTTCTTTCAGCAATCAGCCCCAGCATTTT. Its translation: CVRSLDRAARPSFSNQPQHF.

This chain joins TRBV19 and TRBJ1-1; D remains ambiguous. The CDR3 spans 14 residues. V gave up 3 bases and J gave up 6 bases, with 14 bases separating them. The germline V gene encodes CDR1 LNHDA and CDR2 SQIVND (reference sequence). Here the CDR3 reads CASSIVRKGAEAFF. The CDR3 coding sequence is TGTGCCAGTAGTATCGTGAGAAAGGGCGCTGAAGCTTTCTTT.

This chain connects TRBV4-2 to TRBJ2-1, with TRBD2 matching over 8 bases. Germline trimming cut 7 bases from V and 5 bases from J; bases unmatched to any gene: 4. This CDR3 is 13 amino acids long. Germline V lookup: CDR1 LGHNA, CDR2 YNFKEQ. The CDR3 protein is CASMPGGNNEQFF. The CDR3 coding sequence is TGTGCCAGCATGCCGGGGGGGAACAATGAGCAGTTCTTC.

The genes are TRBV5-1 and TRBJ1-1; D unclear. CDR1 SGHRS and CDR2 YFSETQ come from the germline V gene. V was trimmed by 4 bases and J by 0 bases, leaving 10 bases between them. CDR3 length equals 14 residues. The chain's CDR3 is CASSREHMNTEAFF. The DNA of the CDR3 is TGCGCCAGCAGCCGCGAGCATATGAACACTGAAGCTTTCTTT.

This clone came up once. The V gene is TRBV9, the J gene TRBJ2-2; TRBD1 is a possible D gene (5 bases). This CDR3 is 16 amino acids long. The V end was cut by 0 bases, the J end by 0 bases, with 9 bases between. Germline V lookup: CDR1 SGDLS, CDR2 YYNGEE. The CDR3 DNA follows: TGTGCCAGCAGCGTAGGGGTGGGGCCGAACACCGGGGAGCTGTTTTTT. Residues: CASSVGVGPNTGELFF.

The gene calls are TRBV7-2 and TRBJ1-6; no definite D call. CDR1 is SGHTA, CDR2 FQGNSA, per germline. The V gene lost 1 base and the J gene lost 6 bases, with 4 bases spanning the gap. The CDR3 has 13 amino acids. The CDR3 is CASSLVTNSPLHF. The CDR3 DNA is TGTGCCAGCAGCTTAGTCACTAATTCACCCCTCCACTTT.

The CDR3: CASKGGSGANLEQYF. The CDR3 DNA reads TGTGCCAGCAAGGGGGGATCTGGGGCTAACTTGGAGCAGTACTTC. V gene TRBV2 combines with J gene TRBJ2-7; D could derive from TRBD1 or TRBD2 (6 bases each). This CDR3 has 15 residues. V was trimmed by 7 bases and J by 7 bases, leaving 23 bases between them. Germline CDR1 SNHLY, CDR2 FYNNEI. The full variable domain, with the rest looked up from reference TRBV2 and TRBJ2-7, is EPEVTQTPSHQVTQMGQEVILRCVPISNHLYFYWYRQILGQKVEFLVSFYNNEISEKSEIFDDQFSVERPDGSNFTLKIRSTKLEDSAMYFCASKGGSGANLEQYFGPGTRLTVT.

This sequence joins TRBV11-2 and TRBJ1-3; D ambiguous. V lost 5 bases, J lost 3 bases, and 17 bases lay in between. The CDR3 has 16 amino acids. CDR1 and CDR2 (germline): SGHAT, FQNNGV. Written as DNA, the CDR3 is TGTGCCAGCAGCCCCCGGACCGGGATGGTTGGAAACACCATATATTTT. This gives the protein CASSPRTGMVGNTIYF.

This rearrangement joins TRBV19 to TRBJ1-6; no clear D. V shed 7 bases and J shed 10 bases, with 14 bases lying between them. This CDR3 contains 13 residues. CDR1 is LNHDA, CDR2 SQIVND, per germline (reference sequence). The CDR3 here is CASTTRENSPLHF. The CDR3, as DNA: TGTGCCAGTACCACCCGAGAGAACTCACCCCTCCACTTT.

The chain links TRBV6-2 or TRBV6-3 to TRBJ1-5; TRBD1 is a possible D gene (5 bases). The CDR3 length is 14 residues. Germline CDR1 is MNHEY and CDR2 is SVGEGT. Trimming removed 6 bases from V and 8 bases from J, with 17 bases in between. CDR3 sequence reads: CASSNVGESKPQHF. Written as DNA, the CDR3 is TGTGCCAGCAGCAACGTGGGGGAGTCAAAGCCCCAGCATTTT.

The J gene is TRBJ1-1, the V gene TRBV7-2; TRBD1 matches at 10 bases. The germline V gene has CDR1 SGHTA and CDR2 FQGNSA. V shed 5 bases and J 0 bases; nucleotides not matched to a gene: 6. This CDR3 has 16 residues. CDR3 protein: CASSTGTGVMNTEAFF. In DNA form, the CDR3 reads TGTGCCAGCAGCACCGGGACAGGGGTTATGAACACTGAAGCTTTCTTT.

CDR3 in DNA: TGTGCTAGTGGTCCGGGGACTAGCGGGGGTGTGGGTAATGAGCAGTTCTTC. It specifies CASGPGTSGGVGNEQFF. The chain recombines TRBV12-5 with TRBJ2-1; 14 bases agree with TRBD2. Germline CDR1 LGHNT, CDR2 FRNRAP. The trim removed 5 bases at V and 7 bases at J, leaving 10 bases unmatched. The CDR3 sequence is 17 residues long.

In this sample, this clone turned up a few times. The chain uses TRBV5-6 and TRBJ1-1; D gene unclear. The CDR3 is made up of 15 amino acids. Trimming pared 2 bases from V and 4 bases from J, leaving 15 bases between. Germline V gene lookup returns CDR1 SGHDT and CDR2 YYEEEE. The CDR3 loop reads CASSFYVLPGTEAFF. CDR3 DNA sequence: TGTGCCAGCAGCTTTTATGTCCTCCCCGGCACTGAAGCTTTCTTT.

The chain couples TRBV24-1 to TRBJ2-1; D unclear. V was trimmed by 2 bases and J by 1 base, leaving 14 bases between them. Germline V gene lookup returns CDR1 KGHDR and CDR2 SFDVKD. This CDR3 has 17 residues. CDR3 sequence reads: CATSDSLRAGSYNEQFF. DNA for the CDR3: TGTGCCACCAGTGATTCCCTCCGGGCCGGTTCCTACAATGAGCAGTTCTTC.

The chain links TRBV5-1 to TRBJ2-3; D gene uncertain. The CDR3 covers 12 residues. Germline lookup yields CDR1 SGHRS and CDR2 YFSETQ. V was trimmed by 1 base and J by 4 bases, leaving 4 bases between them. The CDR3: CASSLLADTQYF. Here the CDR3 DNA reads TGCGCCAGCAGCTTGCTAGCAGATACGCAGTATTTT.

The chain couples TRBV28 to TRBJ1-4; 7 bases fit TRBD1. Losses at the gene ends were 8 bases for V and 6 bases for J; bases not matched to a gene: 9. Per germline, CDR1 MDHEN and CDR2 SYDVKM. The CDR3 covers 14 residues. The CDR3 DNA reads TGTGCCAGCCGTGGACGAGACAGGGATGAAAAACTGTTTTTT. It is translated as CASRGRDRDEKLFF.

The rearrangement uses TRBV19 and TRBJ1-5; D might be TRBD1 (5 bases). V lost 3 bases, J lost 6 bases, and 12 bases lay in between. Germline V gene sequence: CDR1 LNHDA, CDR2 SQIVND (reference sequence). The CDR3 has 14 residues. The CDR3 region is CASSIGGDRQPQHF. As DNA, the CDR3 is TGTGCCAGTAGTATTGGGGGTGATCGTCAGCCCCAGCATTTT.

The chain employs TRBV4-2 and TRBJ2-3; TRBD2 aligns across 10 bases. The CDR3 length is 18 residues. Germline CDR1 reads LGHNA; CDR2 reads YNFKEQ. V was pared by 0 bases and J by 6 bases, with 12 bases of the junction left unmatched. CDR3 sequence reads: CASSQDSRSGGARDTQYF. CDR3 sequence (DNA): TGTGCCAGCAGCCAAGATAGTAGGAGCGGGGGGGCCCGGGATACGCAGTATTTT.

The gene calls are TRBV11-3 and TRBJ2-3; 9 bases fit TRBD2. V was clipped by 5 bases and J by 1 base; unmatched bases: 10. The germline CDR1 and CDR2 sequences are SGHNT and YENEEA. The CDR3 extends over 17 amino acids. The CDR3 spells CASSPGSGGFRTDTQYF. CDR3 nucleotides: TGTGCCAGCAGCCCCGGTAGCGGGGGCTTTCGCACAGATACGCAGTATTTT.